This T cell receptor beta chain comes out of a study of T cell repertoires in ileal Crohn's disease. As for the study in general: Postoperative therapy was given to about half: 11 thiopurines, roughly 18 anti-TNF agents.

Eligibility required adulthood, ileal or ileocolonic Crohn's disease and indicated ileocolonic resection. Measured with immunoSEQ multiplex PCR; TCRdb has only the in-frame clones, and not every one. The sample carries more than 4,000 clones, around 72% recorded once. Worth noting for this clone: Its antigen is not identified.

Study-level findings and limits: High-frequency clones were more common in sorted CD8 than CD4 cells.

Sequenced sample: ileal tissue. The sequence came from an adult with Crohn's disease.

The CDR3 DNA reads TGTGCCAGCAGCTTCAACTCAGATACGCAGTATTTT. It translates to CASSFNSDTQYF. The chain carries TRBV7-2 and TRBJ2-3; no firm D call. V lost 3 bases and J lost 4, with 5 bases in between. The length of the CDR3 is 12 residues. Germline loops: CDR1 SGHTA, CDR2 FQGNSA.